This TCR beta chain emerged from a study of blood T cell repertoires in COVID-19. Trimming removed 5 bases at V and 4 bases at J, with 11 bases between. Germline V CDR1 and CDR2: LGHDT, YNNKEL (reference sequence). CDR3 length: 14 amino acids. Authors' analysis steps: The assay estimated nucleated cells by amplifying reference gene primers. Clones were sequenced by immunoSEQ multiplex PCR, and TCRdb holds only the in-frame ones, with some missing. V, J and clone size are taken as reported in that table, and D and trimming were inferred from the DNA itself. This table holds 150,000 to 200,000 clones, approximately 90% found once.

Sequenced: peripheral blood. This chain connects TRBV3-1 (or the pseudogene TRBV3-2) to TRBJ1-4; D possibly corresponds to TRBD1 (5 bases). The receptor was isolated from a man younger than 35 with active or convalescent COVID-19. The CDR3 bases are TGTGCCAGCAGCAGGGGCCAAATTAATGAAAAACTGTTTTTT. Its protein is CASSRGQINEKLFF.